Below are 9 T cell receptor beta chains sequenced from a single sample in a study of T cell responses to AZD1222 COVID-19 vaccine. Method: immunoSEQ multiplex PCR; TCRdb's copy keeps in-frame clones and lacks some. The table records around 110,000 clones, about 91% of them present only once. The source material was peripheral blood, sampled on day 0 of AZD1222 vaccination. The source of these receptors is an adult in good health.

V and J are TRBV7-9 and TRBJ2-7, with 9 positions matching TRBD2. There are 15 residues in the CDR3. The V segment lost 1 base and the J segment 3 bases; nucleotides outside the gene matches: 4. Germline V gene sequence: CDR1 SEHNR, CDR2 FQNEAQ (reference sequence). The CDR3 sequence: CASSLVGSGSYEQYF. The DNA of the CDR3 is TGTGCCAGCAGCTTAGTTGGTAGCGGGAGCTACGAGCAGTACTTC.

The V gene is TRBV4-2, the J gene TRBJ1-5, with unresolved D. V lost 0 bases and J 2 bases, leaving 14 bases between the germline ends. CDR3 length equals 17 residues. CDR1 is LGHNA, CDR2 YNFKEQ, per germline. The CDR3, as DNA: TGTGCCAGCAGCCAAGAATCGAAACGGGGTGGCAATCAGCCCCAGCATTTT. The encoded protein is CASSQESKRGGNQPQHF.

The CDR3 nucleotides read TGCGCCAGCAGCTTAAAACAGGGGATCGGGGATGAGCAGTTCTTC. Its translation is CASSLKQGIGDEQFF. The chain links TRBV5-1 to TRBJ2-1, with 7 bases identical to TRBD1. CDR3 size: 15 residues. V shed 2 bases, J shed 8 bases, and the junction held 10 bases outside the gene matches. CDR1 is SGHRS and CDR2 is YFSETQ in the germline V gene.

This rearrangement joins TRBV7-2 to TRBJ2-7, with D possibly TRBD1 on 8 matching bases. Germline CDR1 and CDR2: SGHTA and FQGNSA. The CDR3 loop spans 14 amino acids. V dropped 5 bases and J dropped 1 base, with 12 bases sitting between them. CDR3 sequence: CASSTQGGSYEQYF. The CDR3 DNA reads as TGTGCCAGCAGCACACAGGGGGGGTCCTACGAGCAGTACTTC.

Worth noting for this clone: The same CDR3 arises from other DNA sequences in this sample as well. This chain connects TRBV28 to TRBJ1-1; possible D gene TRBD1, 5 bases. Trimming left V 6 bases short and J 8 bases short, with 13 bases between. The V gene's germline CDR1 is MDHEN and CDR2 SYDVKM. The CDR3 sequence is 12 residues long. CDR3: CASRDRDSEAFF. In DNA form, the CDR3 reads TGTGCCAGCAGGGACCGGGACTCCGAAGCTTTCTTT.

The chain joins TRBV7-6 to TRBJ1-5; 11 bases match TRBD1. Per germline, CDR1 SGHVS and CDR2 FNYEAQ. V dropped 5 bases and J dropped 7; count of bases not matched to a gene: 7. CDR3 length: 15 residues. The CDR3 DNA sequence: TGTGCCAGCAGCCCGGGACAGGGGGTAGAGCAGCCCCAGCATTTT. Translating gives CASSPGQGVEQPQHF.

This clone was detected only once. The chain employs TRBV6-5 and TRBJ2-7; unclear D gene. The CDR3 is 12 amino acids. Germline lookup yields CDR1 MNHEY and CDR2 SVGAGI. Deletions cut 6 bases from V and 3 bases from J, with 9 bases between. CDR3 residues: CASRGSLYEQYF. In DNA form, the CDR3 reads TGTGCCAGCAGGGGCAGCCTCTACGAGCAGTACTTC.

The J gene is TRBJ2-7, the V gene TRBV24-1, with TRBD2 matching over 8 bases. The CDR3 is 15 amino acids. V gave up 2 bases and J gave up 5 bases; unmatched junction bases: 7. In germline, CDR1 is KGHDR, CDR2 SFDVKD. CDR3 nucleotides: TGTGCCACCAGTGATTCACTAGCGGCAGACCACGAGCAGTACTTC. This codes for CATSDSLAADHEQYF.

V is TRBV10-1 and J is TRBJ1-2; no definite D call. In germline, CDR1 is WNHNN, CDR2 SYGVQD (reference sequence). This CDR3 has 12 amino acids. Between the trimmed V and J ends, which lost 8 bases and 2 bases, there was a span of 9 bases. CDR3 protein: CASVLRNYGYTF. CDR3 bases: TGCGCCAGCGTACTGCGAAACTATGGCTACACCTTC.